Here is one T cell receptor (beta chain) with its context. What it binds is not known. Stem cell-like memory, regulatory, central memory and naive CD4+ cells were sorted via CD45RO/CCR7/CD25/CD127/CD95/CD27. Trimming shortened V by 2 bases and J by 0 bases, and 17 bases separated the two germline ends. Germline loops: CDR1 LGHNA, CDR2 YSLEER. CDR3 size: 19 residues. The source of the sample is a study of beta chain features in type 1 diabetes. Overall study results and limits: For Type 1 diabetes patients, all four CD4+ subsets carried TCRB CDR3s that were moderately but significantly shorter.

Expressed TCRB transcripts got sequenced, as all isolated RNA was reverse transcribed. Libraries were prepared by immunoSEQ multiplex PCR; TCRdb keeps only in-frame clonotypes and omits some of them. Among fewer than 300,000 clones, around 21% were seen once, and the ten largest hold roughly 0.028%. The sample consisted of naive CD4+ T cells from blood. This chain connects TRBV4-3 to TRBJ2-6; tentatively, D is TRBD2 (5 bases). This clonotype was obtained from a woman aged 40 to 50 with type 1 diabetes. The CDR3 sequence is CASSQNPGFESSGANVLTF. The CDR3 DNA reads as TGCGCCAGCAGCCAAAATCCGGGATTTGAAAGCTCTGGGGCCAACGTCCTGACTTTC.